Following are 17 T cell receptor beta chains from one sample sequenced in a study of technical replicates of blood from several donors. Sequenced by immunoSEQ multiplex PCR; TCRdb stores in-frame clones only, minus some. Here the sample spans approximately 79,000 clones, 90% to 95% being singletons. The sequenced sample consisted of T cells isolated from PBMCs. The origin of the receptors is a human donor in good health.

This chain uses TRBV10-1 with TRBJ2-1; 14 positions agree with TRBD2. CDR3 length equals 16 residues. Germline CDR1 reads WNHNN; CDR2 reads SYGVQD (reference sequence). The trim removed 4 bases at V and 6 bases at J, leaving 5 bases unmatched. CDR3 sequence reads: CASSGGGLAGGNEQFF. CDR3 nucleotides: TGCGCCAGCAGTGGCGGTGGACTAGCGGGAGGCAATGAGCAGTTCTTC.

The CDR3 reads CASSLSGSFTDTQYF. The CDR3 nucleotides are TGTGCCAGCAGCCTTAGCGGGAGTTTCACAGATACGCAGTATTTT. J is TRBJ2-3 and V is TRBV13, with 9 bases that match TRBD2. V was pared by 5 bases and J by 2 bases, with 5 bases of the junction left unmatched. CDR3 size: 15 residues. Germline V gives CDR1 PRHDT, CDR2 FYEKMQ (reference sequence).

DNA of the CDR3: TGTGCCAGCATCAGGACGGGGTATGGCTACACCTTC. Its protein is CASIRTGYGYTF. The chain has TRBV5-6 and TRBJ1-2; unclear D gene. The V and J ends lost 6 bases and 5 bases respectively, with 11 bases between them. The CDR3 is made up of 12 amino acids. Germline CDR1 SGHDT, CDR2 YYEEEE.

The V gene is TRBV18, the J gene TRBJ1-2, with D perhaps TRBD1 (6 bases). Trimming shortened V by 3 bases and J by 4 bases, and 15 bases separated the two germline ends. In germline, CDR1 is KGHSH, CDR2 LQKENI. The CDR3 runs 15 residues. The chain's CDR3 is CASSPPGGGGYGYTF. CDR3 sequence (DNA): TGTGCCAGCTCACCTCCGGGGGGCGGAGGCTATGGCTACACCTTC.

The chain couples TRBV6-1 to TRBJ2-1, with 11 nucleotides matching TRBD2. Germline-derived CDR1 and CDR2 are MNHNS and SASEGT. Losses at the gene ends were 4 bases for V and 8 bases for J; bases not matched to a gene: 10. The CDR3 length is 16 residues. This CDR3 is CASSATLAGDGYEQFF. CDR3 nucleotides: TGTGCCAGCAGTGCGACACTAGCGGGAGATGGTTATGAGCAGTTCTTC.

This chain links TRBV6-1 with TRBJ2-3; 12 positions match TRBD1. The trim removed 8 bases at V and 5 bases at J, leaving 8 bases unmatched. This CDR3 spans 15 amino acids. Germline V gives CDR1 MNHNS, CDR2 SASEGT. CDR3 DNA sequence: TGTGCCAGCCCCAGCCGGGACAGGGGGCTAGATACGCAGTATTTT. Its protein is CASPSRDRGLDTQYF.

The rearrangement links TRBV12-5 to TRBJ2-3, with 9 bases identical to TRBD1. This CDR3 spans 14 amino acids. Losses at the gene ends were 6 bases for V and 6 bases for J; bases not matched to a gene: 7. Germline CDR1 and CDR2: LGHNT and FRNRAP. CDR3 region: CASGTGGDFDTQYF. The CDR3 nucleotides are TGTGCTAGTGGAACAGGGGGCGACTTTGATACGCAGTATTTT.

This chain joins TRBV2 and TRBJ2-1, with 7 bases that match TRBD2. The V segment lost 9 bases and the J segment 0 bases; nucleotides outside the gene matches: 5. The CDR3 is made up of 14 amino acids. Germline V gene lookup returns CDR1 SNHLY and CDR2 FYNNEI. CDR3 amino acids: CARTRTSSYNEQFF. The CDR3, as DNA: TGTGCCAGGACTCGGACTAGCTCCTACAATGAGCAGTTCTTC.

V gene TRBV5-4 combines with J gene TRBJ2-5; tentative D call: TRBD2 (5 bases). Germline lookup yields CDR1 SGHNT and CDR2 YYREEE (reference sequence). V was clipped by 4 bases and J by 9 bases, with 16 bases between them. The CDR3 runs 13 residues. CDR3 nucleotide sequence: TGTGCCAGCAGCCAAGGACGGGGATGGGCCCAGTACTTC. This codes for CASSQGRGWAQYF.

CDR3 nucleotides: TGTGCCAGCAGCTTAGGGACAGGGATCGGGGAGACCCAGTACTTC. It encodes CASSLGTGIGETQYF. The gene calls are TRBV5-6 and TRBJ2-5, with 9 bases aligning to TRBD1. V lost 2 bases, J lost 5 bases, and 7 bases stayed unmatched. The CDR3 sequence is 15 residues long. The germline CDR1 and CDR2 sequences are SGHDT and YYEEEE. The full variable domain, in which reference TRBV5-6 and TRBJ2-5 provide the parts outside the CDR3, is DAGVTQSPTHLIKTRGQQVTLRCSPKSGHDTVSWYQQALGQGPQFIFQYYEEEERQRGNFPDRFSGHQFPNYSSELNVNALLLGDSALYLCASSLGTGIGETQYFGPGTRLLVL.

This CDR3 reads CASSRDSEAFF. CDR3 sequence (DNA): TGTGCCAGCAGCCGGGACAGTGAAGCTTTCTTT. J is TRBJ1-1 and V is TRBV7-9; 7 bases align to TRBD1. Per the germline V gene, CDR1 is SEHNR and CDR2 is FQNEAQ (reference sequence). With V trimmed by 5 bases and J by 7 bases, 1 base remained unmatched. The CDR3 length is 11 residues.

This rearrangement joins TRBV5-1 to TRBJ2-1, with 10 positions matching TRBD2. The CDR3 totals 16 residues. V gave up 1 base and J gave up 5 bases; unmatched junction bases: 6. Germline CDR1 is SGHRS and CDR2 is YFSETQ. In nucleotides, the CDR3 is TGCGCCAGCAGCTTGCTTAGCGGGAGGAGTAACAATGAGCAGTTCTTC. This translates into CASSLLSGRSNNEQFF.

On this clone: In the same sample, other DNA sequences code for this CDR3. The V call is TRBV10-3, the J call TRBJ1-4; TRBD1 matches 9 bases. J gave up 5 bases and V 2 bases, and 3 bases lay outside the gene matches. CDR3 length: 15 residues. Germline V gives CDR1 ENHRY, CDR2 SYGVKD. DNA for the CDR3: TGTGCCATCAGTGAGACCGGGACAGGGAATGAAAAACTGTTTTTT. Its protein is CAISETGTGNEKLFF.

The chain uses TRBV29-1 and TRBJ2-4; a possible D gene is TRBD1 (6 bases). This CDR3 comprises 14 residues. Germline assignment: CDR1 SQVTM and CDR2 ANQGSEA. The ends were cut back, 5 bases at V and 0 bases at J, with 11 bases in the middle. The chain's CDR3 is CSVQGRLAKNIQYF. In nucleotides, the CDR3 is TGCAGCGTTCAGGGGAGATTAGCCAAAAACATTCAGTACTTC.

This chain joins TRBV7-9 and TRBJ1-2; D not resolved. Germline loops: CDR1 SEHNR, CDR2 FQNEAQ (reference sequence). This CDR3 region has 13 residues. Trimming removed 5 bases from V and 7 bases from J, with 14 bases in between. The DNA of the CDR3 is TGTGCCAGCAGCGAAGTACGGGGTGGTGGCTACACCTTC. This sequence encodes CASSEVRGGGYTF.

The CDR3 loop reads CASSLQGAGSNQPQHF. The CDR3 coding sequence is TGTGCCAGCAGCTTACAGGGGGCAGGAAGCAATCAGCCCCAGCATTTT. The chain combines TRBV7-8 with TRBJ1-5, with 8 bases aligning to TRBD1. CDR3 size: 16 residues. Germline CDR1 reads SGHVS; CDR2 reads FQNEAQ. V lost 2 bases and J lost 1; bases outside the gene matches: 4.

This rearrangement joins TRBV29-1 to TRBJ1-2; TRBD1 aligns across 7 bases. Germline assignment: CDR1 SQVTM and CDR2 ANQGSEA. The ends lost 5 bases at V and 4 bases at J; junction bases unmatched: 7. The CDR3 length is 13 residues. The chain's CDR3 is CSVRTGVAYGYTF. The CDR3 DNA reads as TGCAGCGTTAGAACAGGGGTTGCCTATGGCTACACCTTC.